Below are 29 T cell receptor beta chains sequenced from a single sample in a study of cytomegalovirus exposure and HLA in healthy donors. The PCR contained 60 Vbeta and 13 Jbeta primers. Some clones are missing from TCRdb's copy, which holds only in-frame ones; the method was immunoSEQ multiplex PCR. The sample records 100,000 to 150,000 clones, around 82% being singletons. The material sequenced was PBMCs. These receptors were collected from a female donor in good health and CMV-seronegative.

The chain combines TRBV2 with TRBJ2-5; D might be TRBD2 (6 bases). V was cut by 7 bases and J by 5 bases, with 11 bases left in between. The CDR3 sequence is 12 residues long. Germline lookup yields CDR1 SNHLY and CDR2 FYNNEI. The CDR3 spells CASNWGEETQYF. In nucleotides, the CDR3 is TGTGCCAGCAATTGGGGGGAGGAGACCCAGTACTTC. Complete variable domain (other parts from reference TRBV2 and TRBJ2-5): EPEVTQTPSHQVTQMGQEVILRCVPISNHLYFYWYRQILGQKVEFLVSFYNNEISEKSEIFDDQFSVERPDGSNFTLKIRSTKLEDSAMYFCASNWGEETQYFGPGTRLLVL.

This chain uses TRBV2 with TRBJ1-5; no clear D gene. Trimming removed 4 bases at V and 1 base at J, with 5 bases between. This CDR3 has 13 residues. Germline loops: CDR1 SNHLY, CDR2 FYNNEI. The CDR3 loop is CASSVGSNQPQHF. In DNA form, the CDR3 reads TGTGCCAGCAGTGTTGGCAGCAATCAGCCCCAGCATTTT.

This clone was counted only a few times. The rearrangement links TRBV6-5 to TRBJ2-1; TRBD2 might be the D (7 bases). The V gene lost 5 bases and the J gene lost 5 bases, with 13 bases spanning the gap. The CDR3 extends over 14 amino acids. CDR1 is MNHEY, CDR2 SVGAGI, per germline. CDR3 DNA: TGTGCCAGCAGTGAAAGCGGGGACAACAATGAGCAGTTCTTC. This codes for CASSESGDNNEQFF.

The table lists this clone with a count of one. The V and J genes are TRBV9 and TRBJ2-3; 10 nucleotides align to TRBD1. The CDR3 is made up of 15 amino acids. Germline CDR1 SGDLS, CDR2 YYNGEE. The V gene end was trimmed by 2 bases and the J gene end by 2 bases; junction bases not matched to a gene: 2. The CDR3 protein is CASSVGQGFTDTQYF. CDR3 sequence (DNA): TGTGCCAGCAGCGTGGGACAGGGGTTCACAGATACGCAGTATTTT.

This sequence joins TRBV19 and TRBJ2-1; TRBD1 aligns across 7 bases. The V gene's germline CDR1 is LNHDA and CDR2 SQIVND (reference sequence). The J segment lost 1 base and the V segment lost 7 bases, leaving 7 bases of the junction unmatched. There are 15 residues in the CDR3. The CDR3 bases are TGTGCCAGTACCCCAGGCAGGGGGTCCTACAATGAGCAGTTCTTC. Amino acids: CASTPGRGSYNEQFF.

This clone was observed once. A read error may account for a junction end that differs from germline. The chain joins TRBV7-9 to TRBJ2-3; D might be TRBD2 (6 bases). CDR1 is SEHNR and CDR2 is FQNEAQ in the germline V gene (reference sequence). The CDR3 is 17 amino acids. In DNA, the CDR3 is TGTTCCAGCAGCTTAGTTGCGCGGGGATGGGCCACAGATACGCAGTATTTT. Amino acid sequence: CSSSLVARGWATDTQYF. Filled out from reference TRBV7-9 and TRBJ2-3, the complete variable domain reads DTGVSQNPRHKITKRGQNVTFRCDPISEHNRLYWYRQTLGQGPEFLTYFQNEAQLEKSRLLSDRFSAERPKGSFSTLEIQRTEQGDSAMYLCSSSLVARGWATDTQYFGPGTRLTVL.

This clone was seen a single time. This chain joins TRBV19 and TRBJ1-2; no definite D call. CDR1 is LNHDA and CDR2 is SQIVND in the germline V gene (reference sequence). V was cut by 10 bases and J by 1 base, with 13 bases left in between. The CDR3 covers 13 residues. CDR3 residues: CATRGSLNYGYTF. CDR3 coding DNA: TGTGCCACCCGAGGGAGCCTTAACTATGGCTACACCTTC.

This clone has just a few counts. This chain links TRBV28 with TRBJ1-1; D ambiguous. V gave up 7 bases and J gave up 5 bases, with 11 bases separating them. The germline V gene encodes CDR1 MDHEN and CDR2 SYDVKM. This CDR3 contains 12 residues. The CDR3 is CASTQAITEAFF. The CDR3 DNA reads TGTGCCAGCACCCAGGCAATTACTGAAGCTTTCTTT. The whole variable domain, remainder taken from reference TRBV28 and TRBJ1-1, is DVKVTQSSRYLVKRTGEKVFLECVQDMDHENMFWYRQDPGLGLRLIYFSYDVKMKEKGDIPEGYSVSREKKERFSLILESASTNQTSMYLCASTQAITEAFFGQGTRLTVV.

This chain links TRBV19 with TRBJ1-1, with TRBD1 as a possible D gene (6 bases). The CDR3 runs 14 residues. Trimming removed 4 bases from V and 1 base from J, with 10 bases in between. The germline gives CDR1 LNHDA, CDR2 SQIVND (reference sequence). The CDR3 spells CASSTGRGNTEAFF. The DNA for the CDR3 is TGTGCCAGTAGTACTGGCAGGGGGAACACTGAAGCTTTCTTT.

The chain uses TRBV5-6 and TRBJ2-3; 12 bases align to TRBD2. Germline CDR1 SGHDT, CDR2 YYEEEE. CDR3 length: 16 amino acids. The V segment lost 4 bases and the J segment 2 bases; nucleotides outside the gene matches: 5. CDR3 amino acids: CASSPRLAGVTDTQYF. Here the CDR3 DNA reads TGTGCCAGCAGCCCAAGACTAGCGGGGGTCACAGATACGCAGTATTTT.

The rearrangement links TRBV18 to TRBJ1-1; D possibly corresponds to TRBD1 (5 bases). CDR1 and CDR2 (germline): KGHSH, LQKENI. The ends were cut back, 6 bases at V and 1 base at J, with 12 bases in the middle. This CDR3 comprises 14 residues. The DNA of the CDR3 is TGTGCCAGCTCCGCCTCAAGGGGGAACACTGAAGCTTTCTTT. It translates to CASSASRGNTEAFF.

This chain links TRBV5-1 with TRBJ1-2; no clear D. The germline V and J ends were trimmed by 2 bases and 2 bases, with 7 bases remaining between them. This CDR3 spans 13 amino acids. In germline, CDR1 is SGHRS, CDR2 YFSETQ. CDR3 amino acids: CASSFDTNYGYTF. The CDR3 nucleotides read TGCGCCAGCAGCTTCGACACAAACTATGGCTACACCTTC. Variable domain in full (rest from reference TRBV5-1 and TRBJ1-2): KAGVTQTPRYLIKTRGQQVTLSCSPISGHRSVSWYQQTPGQGLQFLFEYFSETQRNKGNFPGRFSGRQFSNSRSEMNVSTLELGDSALYLCASSFDTNYGYTFGSGTRLTVV.

The chain carries TRBV13 and TRBJ1-1; no firm D call. Germline V gene data show CDR1 as PRHDT and CDR2 as FYEKMQ (reference sequence). The CDR3 covers 13 residues. V was cut by 5 bases and J by 8 bases, with 15 bases left in between. The CDR3 DNA reads as TGTGCCAGCAGCCCGGGCCGTCGGGGAGAAGCTTTCTTT. It encodes CASSPGRRGEAFF.

The CDR3 is CAWSRGRYYGYTF. DNA for the CDR3: TGTGCCTGGAGCAGGGGACGATATTATGGCTACACCTTC. The rearrangement joins TRBV30 to TRBJ1-2; D perhaps matches TRBD1 (6 bases). The CDR3 extends over 13 amino acids. The V gene lost 3 bases and the J gene lost 5 bases, with 13 bases spanning the gap. Germline V gives CDR1 GTSNPN, CDR2 SVGIG (reference sequence).

J is TRBJ2-3 and V is TRBV18; tentative D call: TRBD2 (6 bases). V lost 2 bases to trimming and J lost 3 bases, with 12 bases between them. The CDR3 runs 15 residues. Per germline, CDR1 KGHSH and CDR2 LQKENI. The chain's CDR3 is CASSPVGGRTDTQYF. CDR3 in DNA: TGTGCCAGCTCACCAGTGGGGGGACGAACAGATACGCAGTATTTT.

A few counts support this clone. CDR3 coding DNA: TGTGCCAGCATCGAGTTGGGGGCCCTGGTCACAGATACGCAGTATTTT. Amino acid sequence: CASIELGALVTDTQYF. This sequence joins TRBV5-6 and TRBJ2-3; D is perhaps TRBD1 (6 bases). Germline CDR1 is SGHDT and CDR2 is YYEEEE. This CDR3 has 16 residues. Trimming stripped 6 bases from V and 2 bases from J, with 19 bases between.

Points on this clone: One end of the junction does not line up with germline, which may come from a read error. The J gene is TRBJ2-1, the V gene TRBV6-6, with 8 bases lining up with TRBD1. CDR3 length: 15 residues. Germline CDR1 is MNHNY and CDR2 is SVGAGI (reference sequence). The CDR3 is CASNYGQGAGDEQFF. CDR3 nucleotides: TGTGCCAGCAATTACGGGCAGGGGGCTGGTGATGAGCAGTTCTTC.

This clone came up once. One end of the junction is discordant with germline, which a read error may explain. The CDR3 sequence: CASSSYTSGGTKNSQYF. The CDR3 DNA reads TGTGCCAGCAGCTCATACACTAGCGGGGGGACAAAAAACAGTCAGTACTTC. The V call is TRBV5-4, the J call TRBJ2-4; 12 bases are a match to TRBD2. From germline, CDR1 is SGHNT and CDR2 YYREEE (reference sequence). The CDR3 sequence is 17 residues long.

A note on this clone: The junction does not match germline at one end; this may be a read error. This chain joins TRBV30 and TRBJ2-6, with 13 bases identical to TRBD2. The CDR3 consists of 20 residues. In germline, CDR1 is GTSNPN, CDR2 SVGIG (reference sequence). This CDR3 is CAWSVGPRTSGSSGANGLTF. CDR3 bases: TGTGCCTGGAGTGTAGGCCCCCGGACTAGCGGGAGCTCTGGGGCCAACGGCCTGACTTTC.

This chain joins TRBV6-5 and TRBJ2-7, with 9 bases that match TRBD1. CDR3 length: 14 residues. CDR1 and CDR2 (germline): MNHEY, SVGAGI. Germline trimming cut 2 bases from V and 2 bases from J; bases unmatched to any gene: 1. CDR3 coding DNA: TGTGCCAGCAGTTACGACAGGGGGACCTACGAGCAGTACTTC. Translated: CASSYDRGTYEQYF.

The chain is built from TRBV30 and TRBJ2-5, with a weak D call TRBD1 (5 bases). The CDR3 length is 12 residues. The ends were cut back, 5 bases at V and 5 bases at J, with 12 bases in the middle. Germline-derived CDR1 and CDR2 are GTSNPN and SVGIG (reference sequence). This CDR3 is CAWLQAGETQYF. The CDR3 DNA reads as TGTGCCTGGTTACAGGCCGGGGAGACCCAGTACTTC.

This clone was seen a few times. The chain joins TRBV19 to TRBJ2-7, with TRBD2 matching 7 bases. V gave up 3 bases and J gave up 0 bases; unmatched junction bases: 5. This CDR3 contains 15 residues. Germline lookup yields CDR1 LNHDA and CDR2 SQIVND (reference sequence). The CDR3 sequence is CASSMGGPRSYEQYF. CDR3 in DNA: TGTGCCAGTAGTATGGGAGGGCCACGCTCCTACGAGCAGTACTTC.

In regard to this clone: Compared with germline, one end of the junction differs, possibly owing to a read error. The chain is built from TRBV7-9 and TRBJ1-2, with D tentatively TRBD1 (6 bases). The CDR3 is 14 residues long. Germline V gene data show CDR1 as SEHNR and CDR2 as FQNEAQ (reference sequence). DNA of the CDR3: TGTTCCAGCAGCCCCGGACAGCTAAATTATGGCTACACCTTC. Its translation is CSSSPGQLNYGYTF.

The CDR3 DNA is TGCGCCAGCAGCCAAGATTCTGTCTCCTACGAGCAGTACTTC. As protein: CASSQDSVSYEQYF. The chain uses TRBV4-1 and TRBJ2-7; D gene unclear. Germline CDR1 is MGHRA and CDR2 is YSYEKL. Deletions cut 0 bases from V and 0 bases from J, with 6 bases between. This CDR3 has 14 amino acids.

The chain couples TRBV14 to TRBJ2-4, with unresolved D. Germline V gene sequence: CDR1 SGHDN, CDR2 FVKESK. This CDR3 region has 14 residues. The V and J ends lost 1 base and 1 base respectively, with 5 bases between them. The CDR3 nucleotides read TGTGCCAGCAGCCAAGCCGGGGCCAAAAACATTCAGTACTTC. This sequence encodes CASSQAGAKNIQYF. Complete variable domain (other parts from reference TRBV14 and TRBJ2-4): EAGVTQFPSHSVIEKGQTVTLRCDPISGHDNLYWYRRVMGKEIKFLLHFVKESKQDESGMPNNRFLAERTGGTYSTLKVQPAELEDSGVYFCASSQAGAKNIQYFGAGTRLSVL.

The V and J genes are TRBV11-1 and TRBJ2-1; TRBD2 is a possible D gene (6 bases). Germline V CDR1 and CDR2: SGHAT, FQDESV (reference sequence). The V gene lost 0 bases and the J gene lost 2 bases, with 11 bases spanning the gap. The CDR3 is 16 residues long. CDR3 sequence (DNA): TGTGCCAGCAGCTTAGCTGGCGGGATTCCCTACAATGAGCAGTTCTTC. This codes for CASSLAGGIPYNEQFF.

The V and J genes are TRBV21-1 and TRBJ1-6; the table gives TRBD1 as D, unverified against the DNA. TRBV21-1 is tagged as a pseudogene. The CDR3 consists of 15 residues. CDR3 sequence reads: CASSNPDICNSPLHF. DNA of the CDR3: TGTGCCAGCAGCAACCCCGACATTTGTAATTCACCCCTCCACTTT.

The CDR3 nucleotides read TGCGCCAGCAGCTTGGGGCGGGAGGGCCGGAACATTCAGTACTTC. Translation gives CASSLGREGRNIQYF. This chain connects TRBV5-1 to TRBJ2-4; TRBD2 aligns across 9 bases. Trimming removed 0 bases from V and 7 bases from J; junction bases left unmatched: 5. The CDR3 runs to 15 residues. Germline values: CDR1 SGHRS, CDR2 YFSETQ. The whole variable domain, remainder taken from reference TRBV5-1 and TRBJ2-4, is KAGVTQTPRYLIKTRGQQVTLSCSPISGHRSVSWYQQTPGQGLQFLFEYFSETQRNKGNFPGRFSGRQFSNSRSEMNVSTLELGDSALYLCASSLGREGRNIQYFGAGTRLSVL.

The V and J genes are TRBV4-1 and TRBJ1-5; D remains unclear. In germline, CDR1 is MGHRA, CDR2 YSYEKL. V lost 1 base and J 5 bases, leaving 12 bases between the germline ends. This CDR3 spans 15 amino acids. The DNA of the CDR3 is TGCGCCAGCAGCCAAGTCGTTGTCGGGGATCAGCCCCAGCATTTT. Translating gives CASSQVVVGDQPQHF.